Shown below are 8 T cell receptor beta chains from a single sample sequenced in a study of OX40 agonist ivuxolimab in advanced cancers. Assay used: immunoSEQ multiplex PCR; TCRdb lists only in-frame clones, some missing. The repertoire holds about 110,000 clones, with approximately 90% as singletons. This specimen was CD4+ or CD8+ T cells sorted from blood, taken in a trial of the OX40 agonist ivuxolimab. The receptors come from an adult with an advanced solid tumor such as melanoma, head and neck, liver or kidney cancer.

V gene TRBV6-5 combines with J gene TRBJ1-1; D remains ambiguous. The ends were cut back, 4 bases at V and 1 base at J, with 13 bases in the middle. CDR1 is MNHEY, CDR2 SVGAGI, per germline. The CDR3 consists of 15 residues. The CDR3 region is CASSSSTTGNTEAFF. DNA of the CDR3: TGTGCCAGCAGTTCCTCTACGACGGGGAACACTGAAGCTTTCTTT.

The gene calls are TRBV5-6 and TRBJ1-1, with D unclear. The CDR3 is 12 residues long. Germline loops: CDR1 SGHDT, CDR2 YYEEEE. Trimming pared 0 bases from V and 7 bases from J, leaving 7 bases between. The CDR3 here is CASSLVTNEAFF. CDR3 nucleotide sequence: TGTGCCAGCAGCTTGGTGACAAATGAAGCTTTCTTT.

This clone was seen only once. The chain has TRBV6-5 and TRBJ1-5, with 9 bases identical to TRBD1. Germline V gene lookup returns CDR1 MNHEY and CDR2 SVGAGI. There are 15 residues in the CDR3. Trimming cost V 5 bases and J 3 bases; bases outside gene matches: 5. The CDR3 DNA is TGTGCCAGCAGTCCCGGGACAGGGCCCAATCAGCCCCAGCATTTT. As protein: CASSPGTGPNQPQHF.

This chain joins TRBV18 and TRBJ2-2; D is unclear. The CDR3 contains 13 residues. Germline CDR1 and CDR2: KGHSH and LQKENI. V lost 0 bases and J lost 5, with 4 bases in between. This chain's CDR3 is CASSPPVTGELFF. The CDR3 DNA follows: TGTGCCAGCTCACCACCGGTTACCGGGGAGCTGTTTTTT.

V and J are TRBV7-6 and TRBJ2-3; the D gene is possibly TRBD1 (6 bases). From germline, CDR1 is SGHVS and CDR2 FNYEAQ. Trimming removed 6 bases at V and 0 bases at J, with 13 bases between. This CDR3 spans 15 amino acids. CDR3 sequence reads: CASRRQALSTDTQYF. DNA for the CDR3: TGTGCCAGCAGACGACAGGCCCTTAGCACAGATACGCAGTATTTT.

The chain links TRBV18 to TRBJ2-7; 7 positions agree with TRBD1. CDR3 length: 14 amino acids. V dropped 6 bases and J dropped 4; count of bases not matched to a gene: 9. Germline V gene data show CDR1 as KGHSH and CDR2 as LQKENI. CDR3: CASSAAGTDYEQYF. DNA of the CDR3: TGTGCCAGCTCCGCTGCCGGGACAGATTACGAGCAGTACTTC.

The chain couples TRBV10-2 to TRBJ2-5, with 15 positions matching TRBD2. V lost 7 bases to trimming and J lost 0 bases; unmatched junction nucleotides: 6. CDR1 and CDR2 from the germline V gene are WSHSY and SAAADI. There are 17 residues in the CDR3. The CDR3 DNA sequence: TGCGCCAGCAAGTCTGGGACTAGCGGGAGGAACCAAGAGACCCAGTACTTC. It is translated as CASKSGTSGRNQETQYF.

Only one count was recorded for this clone. CDR3 coding DNA: TGTGCCAGCTCCCCGGACACGTACACCGGGGAGCTGTTTTTT. This codes for CASSPDTYTGELFF. V is TRBV18 and J is TRBJ2-2, with D perhaps TRBD1 (5 bases). The CDR3 spans 14 residues. The germline V gene has CDR1 KGHSH and CDR2 LQKENI. Deletions cut 6 bases from V and 3 bases from J, with 11 bases between.